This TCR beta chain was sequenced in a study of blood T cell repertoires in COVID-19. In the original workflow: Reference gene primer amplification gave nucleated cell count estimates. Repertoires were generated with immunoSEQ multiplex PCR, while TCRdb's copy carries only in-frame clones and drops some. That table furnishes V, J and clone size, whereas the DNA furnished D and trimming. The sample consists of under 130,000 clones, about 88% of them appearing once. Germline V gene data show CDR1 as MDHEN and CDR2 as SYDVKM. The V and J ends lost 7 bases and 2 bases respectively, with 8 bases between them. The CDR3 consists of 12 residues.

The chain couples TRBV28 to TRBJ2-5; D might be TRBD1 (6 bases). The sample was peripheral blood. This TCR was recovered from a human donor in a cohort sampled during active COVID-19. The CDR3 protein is CASIGQQETQYF. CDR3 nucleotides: TGTGCCAGCATCGGACAGCAAGAGACCCAGTACTTC.